The rows below give T cell receptor beta chains drawn from one sample of a study of blood T cells in healthy people across ages. MiXCR, run by TCRdb on the 5' RACE reads, gives a single entry per CDR3 protein. The table lists hundreds of thousands of distinct CDR3 sequences, roughly 56% of them singletons. Sequenced material: blood. These receptors all come from a man aged 35-49 years in good health. The CDR3 runs from the conserved cysteine through the conserved F or W. D genes are given only for firm matches. A clone size is listed for some rows: how often the clone was seen (once, few, many), or a class if it is expanded.

v_call: TRBV7-7
clone_size: once
d_call: -
j_call: TRBJ2-7
cdr3_aa: CASSLGPGGYEQYF
cdr3_nt: TGTGCCAGCAGCTTAGGTCCGGGCGGCTACGAGCAGTACTTC

v_call: TRBV4-2
clone_size: -
d_call: TRBD2
j_call: TRBJ2-5
cdr3_aa: CASSRPPTSGVEETQYF
cdr3_nt: TGTGCCAGCAGCCGGCCCCCTACTAGCGGGGTAGAAGAGACCCAGTACTTC

v_call: TRBV7-2
clone_size: -
d_call: -
j_call: TRBJ2-3
cdr3_aa: CASSLAAHPDTQYF
cdr3_nt: TGTGCCAGCAGCTTAGCTGCACATCCAGATACGCAGTATTTT

v_call: TRBV6-5
clone_size: -
d_call: -
j_call: TRBJ1-1
cdr3_aa: CASSAQGRGTEAFF
cdr3_nt: TGTGCCAGCAGTGCACAGGGTCGAGGCACTGAAGCTTTCTTT

v_call: TRBV7-2
clone_size: -
d_call: -
j_call: TRBJ2-7
cdr3_aa: CASSLWASEQYF
cdr3_nt: TGTGCCAGCAGCTTATGGGCTTCCGAGCAGTACTTC

v_call: TRBV7-9
clone_size: once
d_call: TRBD2
j_call: TRBJ2-7
cdr3_aa: CASSPSGIRPGQYF
cdr3_nt: TGTGCCAGCAGCCCTAGCGGGATACGGCCCGGGCAGTACTTC

v_call: TRBV27
clone_size: -
d_call: TRBD1
j_call: TRBJ1-2
cdr3_aa: CASRGQNDYGYTF
cdr3_nt: TGTGCCAGCAGGGGACAGAATGACTATGGCTACACCTTC

v_call: TRBV27
clone_size: -
d_call: -
j_call: TRBJ1-2
cdr3_aa: CASAAAVFNYGYTF
cdr3_nt: TGTGCCAGCGCAGCTGCCGTTTTTAACTATGGCTACACCTTC

v_call: TRBV13
clone_size: -
d_call: TRBD2
j_call: TRBJ2-3
cdr3_aa: CASSWGLAGALDTQYF
cdr3_nt: TGTGCCAGCAGCTGGGGACTAGCGGGGGCACTAGATACGCAGTATTTT

v_call: TRBV7-2
clone_size: -
d_call: TRBD2
j_call: TRBJ2-2
cdr3_aa: CASSRRLAGPTGELFF
cdr3_nt: TGTGCCAGCAGTCGCAGACTAGCGGGACCCACCGGGGAGCTGTTTTTT

v_call: TRBV9
clone_size: -
d_call: -
j_call: TRBJ1-2
cdr3_aa: CASSLDGFNYGYTF
cdr3_nt: TGTGCCAGCAGCCTCGACGGATTTAACTATGGCTACACCTTC

v_call: TRBV20-1
clone_size: once
d_call: -
j_call: TRBJ2-2
cdr3_aa: CSARERGTGELFF
cdr3_nt: TGCAGTGCGAGAGAACGGGGTACCGGGGAGCTGTTTTTT

v_call: TRBV2
clone_size: once
d_call: -
j_call: TRBJ1-1
cdr3_aa: CASSDRMSTEAFF
cdr3_nt: TGTGCCAGCAGCGACAGGATGAGCACTGAAGCTTTCTTT

v_call: TRBV27
clone_size: -
d_call: -
j_call: TRBJ1-6
cdr3_aa: CAVKSSYNSPLHF
cdr3_nt: TGTGCTGTGAAGAGCTCCTATAATTCACCCCTCCACTTT

v_call: TRBV10-3
clone_size: -
d_call: -
j_call: TRBJ2-7
cdr3_aa: CAIREALAEQYF
cdr3_nt: TGTGCCATCAGAGAGGCGCTAGCTGAGCAGTACTTC

v_call: TRBV29-1
clone_size: -
d_call: -
j_call: TRBJ2-4
cdr3_aa: CSVEDPSQGFQNIQYF
cdr3_nt: TGCAGCGTTGAAGACCCCTCCCAAGGGTTCCAAAACATTCAGTACTTC

v_call: TRBV2
clone_size: -
d_call: -
j_call: TRBJ2-6
cdr3_aa: CASRGTVLEANVLTF
cdr3_nt: TGTGCCAGCAGGGGGACTGTTTTGGAGGCCAACGTCCTGACTTTC

v_call: TRBV7-2
clone_size: few
d_call: TRBD2
j_call: TRBJ2-1
cdr3_aa: CASSLALAGGPEQFF
cdr3_nt: TGTGCCAGCAGCTTAGCCCTAGCGGGGGGGCCGGAGCAGTTCTTC

v_call: TRBV7-2
clone_size: -
d_call: TRBD1
j_call: TRBJ1-4
cdr3_aa: CASSLGGTAPNEKLFF
cdr3_nt: TGTGCCAGCAGCTTAGGCGGGACAGCCCCTAATGAAAAACTGTTTTTT

v_call: TRBV7-6
clone_size: -
d_call: TRBD1
j_call: TRBJ2-7
cdr3_aa: CASSLGDRANYEQYF
cdr3_nt: TGTGCCAGCAGCTTAGGGGACAGGGCGAACTACGAGCAGTACTTC

v_call: TRBV20-1
clone_size: -
d_call: TRBD1
j_call: TRBJ2-4
cdr3_aa: CSAGASDRAGGIQYF
cdr3_nt: TGCAGTGCTGGAGCCTCCGACAGGGCAGGAGGCATTCAGTACTTC

v_call: TRBV29-1
clone_size: -
d_call: -
j_call: TRBJ2-1
cdr3_aa: CSGRRANEQFF
cdr3_nt: TGCAGCGGCAGACGGGCCAATGAGCAGTTCTTC

v_call: TRBV20-1
clone_size: few
d_call: TRBD1
j_call: TRBJ1-2
cdr3_aa: CSAPQGEKHGYTF
cdr3_nt: TGCAGTGCTCCACAGGGGGAGAAACATGGCTACACCTTC

v_call: TRBV6-2/TRBV6-3
clone_size: -
d_call: -
j_call: TRBJ2-7
cdr3_aa: CASRGNYRKPYEQYF
cdr3_nt: TGTGCCAGCAGGGGGAATTACAGGAAACCCTACGAGCAGTACTTC

v_call: TRBV6-1
clone_size: -
d_call: TRBD1
j_call: TRBJ2-1
cdr3_aa: CASRTGGGSYNEQFF
cdr3_nt: TGTGCCAGCAGGACAGGGGGGGGCTCCTACAATGAGCAGTTCTTC

v_call: TRBV10-3
clone_size: -
d_call: TRBD1
j_call: TRBJ1-1
cdr3_aa: CAIREGQGSEAFF
cdr3_nt: TGTGCCATCAGGGAAGGACAGGGGTCTGAAGCTTTCTTT

v_call: TRBV6-6
clone_size: -
d_call: TRBD1
j_call: TRBJ2-3
cdr3_aa: CASNPGQGASTDTQYF
cdr3_nt: TGTGCCAGCAACCCGGGACAGGGGGCTAGCACAGATACGCAGTATTTT

v_call: TRBV10-3
clone_size: -
d_call: TRBD2
j_call: TRBJ2-2
cdr3_aa: CAISGTSGGSNTGELFF
cdr3_nt: TGTGCCATCAGCGGGACTAGCGGGGGGTCGAACACCGGGGAGCTGTTTTTT

v_call: TRBV6-5
clone_size: -
d_call: -
j_call: TRBJ1-1
cdr3_aa: CASSYDEPLRVNTEAFF
cdr3_nt: TGTGCCAGCAGTTACGATGAGCCGCTCAGAGTGAACACTGAAGCTTTCTTT

v_call: TRBV7-2
clone_size: -
d_call: -
j_call: TRBJ2-3
cdr3_aa: CASSLHGAAKTDTQYF
cdr3_nt: TGTGCCAGCAGCTTACACGGGGCTGCGAAAACAGATACGCAGTATTTT

v_call: TRBV20-1
clone_size: -
d_call: -
j_call: TRBJ2-7
cdr3_aa: CSARVGRDSEQYF
cdr3_nt: TGCAGTGCTAGAGTGGGCAGGGACTCCGAGCAGTACTTC

v_call: TRBV7-2
clone_size: -
d_call: -
j_call: TRBJ1-2
cdr3_aa: CASSATGTPYGYTF
cdr3_nt: TGTGCCAGCAGCGCGACGGGGACACCCTATGGCTACACCTTC

v_call: TRBV7-9
clone_size: -
d_call: -
j_call: TRBJ2-7
cdr3_aa: CASSLGVPEQYF
cdr3_nt: TGTGCCAGCAGCTTAGGCGTGCCCGAGCAGTACTTC

v_call: TRBV5-1
clone_size: -
d_call: TRBD2
j_call: TRBJ2-1
cdr3_aa: CASKLLKESGRSYNEQFF
cdr3_nt: TGCGCCAGCAAGCTGTTGAAAGAGAGCGGGAGATCCTACAATGAGCAGTTCTTC

v_call: TRBV29-1
clone_size: -
d_call: TRBD1
j_call: TRBJ1-2
cdr3_aa: CSVVYKTGNYGYTF
cdr3_nt: TGCAGCGTCGTATATAAGACAGGGAACTATGGCTACACCTTC

v_call: TRBV29-1
clone_size: few
d_call: -
j_call: TRBJ2-7
cdr3_aa: CSVQKGGEQYF
cdr3_nt: TGCAGCGTTCAGAAGGGGGGCGAGCAGTACTTC

v_call: TRBV15
clone_size: -
d_call: -
j_call: TRBJ2-5
cdr3_aa: CATSTGWGKGETQYF
cdr3_nt: TGTGCCACCAGCACCGGGTGGGGGAAGGGAGAGACCCAGTACTTC

v_call: TRBV6-1
clone_size: -
d_call: -
j_call: TRBJ1-2
cdr3_aa: CASTLDTVNDGYTF
cdr3_nt: TGTGCCAGCACGTTAGACACGGTAAACGATGGCTACACCTTC

v_call: TRBV27
clone_size: -
d_call: -
j_call: TRBJ2-3
cdr3_aa: CASSGIWGQYF
cdr3_nt: TGTGCCAGCAGTGGAATATGGGGGCAGTATTTT

v_call: TRBV27
clone_size: -
d_call: TRBD1
j_call: TRBJ2-2
cdr3_aa: CASSLMVVSQGAFTGELFF
cdr3_nt: TGTGCCAGCAGTTTAATGGTGGTGTCTCAGGGGGCCTTCACCGGGGAGCTGTTTTTT

v_call: TRBV20-1
clone_size: few
d_call: TRBD2
j_call: TRBJ2-3
cdr3_aa: CSARVGGWAGGATDTQYF
cdr3_nt: TGCAGTGCTAGAGTCGGGGGGTGGGCGGGAGGTGCGACAGATACGCAGTATTTT

v_call: TRBV20-1
clone_size: -
d_call: -
j_call: TRBJ2-1
cdr3_aa: CSASSGLPGSHNEQFF
cdr3_nt: TGCAGTGCTAGTTCGGGGCTGCCGGGGAGTCACAATGAGCAGTTCTTC